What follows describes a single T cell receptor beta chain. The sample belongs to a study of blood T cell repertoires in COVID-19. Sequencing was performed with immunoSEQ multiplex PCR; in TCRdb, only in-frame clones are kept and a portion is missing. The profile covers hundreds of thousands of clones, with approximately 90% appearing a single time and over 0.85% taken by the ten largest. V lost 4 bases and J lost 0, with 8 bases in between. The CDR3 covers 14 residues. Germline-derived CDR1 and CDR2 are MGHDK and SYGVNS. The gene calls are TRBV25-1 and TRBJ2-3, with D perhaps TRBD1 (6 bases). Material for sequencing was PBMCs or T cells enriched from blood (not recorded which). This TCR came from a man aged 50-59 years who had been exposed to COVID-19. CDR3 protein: CASSVQGSTDTQYF. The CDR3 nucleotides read TGTGCCAGCAGTGTACAGGGTAGCACAGATACGCAGTATTTT.